These T cell receptor beta chains were read from a single sample in a study of blood T cell repertoires in COVID-19. Data came from immunoSEQ multiplex PCR; TCRdb stores just in-frame clones and leaves some out. This table has roughly 300,000 clones, approximately 89% appearing once. Sequencing used peripheral blood. Every receptor here comes from a woman younger than 45 with COVID-19, enrolled during active disease. Each CDR3 is given with its conserved first and last residue. Each record gives: D gene, J gene, clone size, V gene, CDR3 protein, CDR3 DNA. The D gene is left open where the match is weak. Expanded clones are given a class, and other clones once, few, many or no size at all.

D gene: -
J gene: TRBJ1-2
clone size: -
V gene: TRBV12-3/TRBV12-4
CDR3 protein: CASSLDRLGGYTF
CDR3 DNA: TGTGCCAGCAGTTTAGACAGGTTGGGGGGCTACACCTTC

D gene: TRBD1
J gene: TRBJ1-2
clone size: few
V gene: TRBV5-8
CDR3 protein: CASSFRGQGISGYTF
CDR3 DNA: TGTGCCAGCAGCTTCAGAGGACAGGGGATCTCTGGCTACACCTTC

D gene: TRBD1
J gene: TRBJ2-7
clone size: -
V gene: TRBV28
CDR3 protein: CASSSGTGGRWEQYF
CDR3 DNA: TGTGCCAGCAGTTCCGGGACAGGGGGTCGTTGGGAGCAGTACTTC

D gene: TRBD2
J gene: TRBJ2-7
clone size: -
V gene: TRBV5-6
CDR3 protein: CASSLAGPGTNYEQYF
CDR3 DNA: TGTGCCAGCAGCTTGGCCGGTCCAGGGACTAACTACGAGCAGTACTTC

D gene: TRBD2
J gene: TRBJ2-7
clone size: -
V gene: TRBV29-1
CDR3 protein: CSVYSGSSYEQYF
CDR3 DNA: TGCAGCGTATATAGCGGGAGCTCCTACGAGCAGTACTTC

D gene: -
J gene: TRBJ2-3
clone size: once
V gene: TRBV9
CDR3 protein: CASSAEGTTDTQYF
CDR3 DNA: TGTGCCAGCAGCGCGGAGGGCACCACAGATACGCAGTATTTT

D gene: TRBD2
J gene: TRBJ2-1
clone size: -
V gene: TRBV4-1
CDR3 protein: CASSSHRTSYGEQFF
CDR3 DNA: TGCGCCAGCAGCTCCCATAGGACTAGTTATGGGGAGCAGTTCTTC

D gene: TRBD2
J gene: TRBJ2-7
clone size: -
V gene: TRBV30
CDR3 protein: CAWSRGLAGGAGEQYF
CDR3 DNA: TGTGCCTGGAGCAGGGGACTAGCGGGAGGAGCGGGGGAGCAGTACTTC

D gene: TRBD1
J gene: TRBJ2-7
clone size: -
V gene: TRBV9
CDR3 protein: CASSVGGQGTYEQYF
CDR3 DNA: TGTGCCAGCAGCGTAGGGGGACAGGGTACCTACGAGCAGTACTTC

D gene: TRBD1
J gene: TRBJ2-4
clone size: -
V gene: TRBV5-1
CDR3 protein: CASSRTPGQGISQPPFF
CDR3 DNA: TGCGCCAGCAGCCGGACCCCGGGACAGGGTATCTCTCAACCCCCCTTCTTC

D gene: TRBD1
J gene: TRBJ1-5
clone size: -
V gene: TRBV15
CDR3 protein: CATSRDRDSQPQHF
CDR3 DNA: TGTGCCACCAGCAGGGACAGGGATAGTCAGCCCCAGCATTTT

D gene: -
J gene: TRBJ1-5
clone size: once
V gene: TRBV28
CDR3 protein: CASSFQFSQPQHF
CDR3 DNA: TGTGCCAGCAGTTTTCAGTTCAGTCAGCCCCAGCATTTT

D gene: TRBD1
J gene: TRBJ1-2
clone size: once
V gene: TRBV7-9
CDR3 protein: CASSRTGQGNYGYTF
CDR3 DNA: TGTGCCAGCAGCCGTACAGGACAGGGAAACTATGGCTACACCTTC

D gene: TRBD1
J gene: TRBJ1-3
clone size: -
V gene: TRBV2
CDR3 protein: CASSPGQARGNTIYF
CDR3 DNA: TGTGCCAGCAGTCCGGGACAGGCAAGGGGAAACACCATATATTTT

D gene: TRBD2
J gene: TRBJ2-1
clone size: few
V gene: TRBV27
CDR3 protein: CASSPRLAGYYDEQFF
CDR3 DNA: TGTGCCAGCAGTCCGAGACTAGCGGGCTACTATGATGAGCAGTTCTTC

D gene: -
J gene: TRBJ2-1
clone size: -
V gene: TRBV11-1
CDR3 protein: CASSLDRNEQFF
CDR3 DNA: TGTGCCAGCAGCTTAGATCGCAATGAGCAGTTCTTC

D gene: -
J gene: TRBJ1-4
clone size: few
V gene: TRBV23-1
CDR3 protein: CASSRQEGGEEAQLTNEKLFF
CDR3 DNA: TGCGCCAGCAGTCGTCAAGAGGGAGGGGAAGAAGCACAACTGACTAATGAAAAACTGTTTTTT

D gene: -
J gene: TRBJ2-1
clone size: once
V gene: TRBV2
CDR3 protein: CASSDPSTGWNEQFF
CDR3 DNA: TGTGCCAGCAGTGACCCATCGACAGGATGGAATGAGCAGTTCTTC

D gene: -
J gene: TRBJ1-6
clone size: many
V gene: TRBV27
CDR3 protein: CASSFGQTYSPLHF
CDR3 DNA: TGTGCCAGCAGTTTTGGACAAACCTATTCACCCCTCCACTTT

D gene: -
J gene: TRBJ2-5
clone size: few
V gene: TRBV12-5
CDR3 protein: CASGLVLGGDHEETQYF
CDR3 DNA: TGTGCTAGTGGTTTGGTACTTGGAGGAGACCATGAAGAGACCCAGTACTTC

D gene: -
J gene: TRBJ1-1
clone size: once
V gene: TRBV7-6
CDR3 protein: CASSLRGNTEAFF
CDR3 DNA: TGTGCCAGCAGCTTAAGGGGAAACACTGAAGCTTTCTTT

D gene: TRBD1
J gene: TRBJ1-1
clone size: -
V gene: TRBV7-2
CDR3 protein: CASSFRTGANTEAFF
CDR3 DNA: TGTGCCAGCAGCTTCCGGACAGGGGCAAACACTGAAGCTTTCTTT

D gene: TRBD1
J gene: TRBJ1-2
clone size: -
V gene: TRBV6-5
CDR3 protein: CASRIGQERGGYTF
CDR3 DNA: TGTGCCAGCAGGATCGGACAGGAAAGAGGTGGCTACACCTTC

D gene: TRBD2
J gene: TRBJ2-7
clone size: -
V gene: TRBV3-1/TRBV3-2
CDR3 protein: CASSLRPAGAGYEQYF
CDR3 DNA: TGTGCCAGCAGCTTGCGACCCGCGGGAGCAGGATACGAGCAGTACTTC

D gene: TRBD1
J gene: TRBJ2-5
clone size: -
V gene: TRBV10-3
CDR3 protein: CAISEGQGIVETQYF
CDR3 DNA: TGTGCCATCAGTGAAGGACAGGGTATCGTGGAGACCCAGTACTTC

D gene: -
J gene: TRBJ2-1
clone size: -
V gene: TRBV5-1
CDR3 protein: CASSQYNEQFF
CDR3 DNA: TGCGCCAGCAGCCAGTACAATGAGCAGTTCTTC

D gene: -
J gene: TRBJ2-5
clone size: -
V gene: TRBV19
CDR3 protein: CASSASRGNQETQYF
CDR3 DNA: TGTGCCAGTAGTGCCTCTCGGGGTAACCAAGAGACCCAGTACTTC

D gene: -
J gene: TRBJ1-2
clone size: -
V gene: TRBV7-9
CDR3 protein: CASSFSAANYGYTF
CDR3 DNA: TGTGCCAGCAGCTTTAGCGCGGCTAACTATGGCTACACCTTC

D gene: -
J gene: TRBJ1-2
clone size: -
V gene: TRBV6-5
CDR3 protein: CASSYDGANYGYTF
CDR3 DNA: TGTGCCAGCAGTTACGATGGGGCCAACTATGGCTACACCTTC

D gene: -
J gene: TRBJ2-7
clone size: -
V gene: TRBV5-5
CDR3 protein: CASSLGHAKTYEQYF
CDR3 DNA: TGTGCCAGCAGCTTGGGCCATGCGAAAACCTACGAGCAGTACTTC

D gene: -
J gene: TRBJ2-1
clone size: -
V gene: TRBV11-2
CDR3 protein: CASSPGLRANEQFF
CDR3 DNA: TGTGCCAGCAGCCCTGGGCTGAGGGCCAATGAGCAGTTCTTC

D gene: -
J gene: TRBJ1-5
clone size: once
V gene: TRBV19
CDR3 protein: CASSPSGGGGNQPQHF
CDR3 DNA: TGTGCCAGTAGCCCCTCTGGCGGTGGAGGCAATCAGCCCCAGCATTTT

D gene: TRBD1
J gene: TRBJ1-3
clone size: -
V gene: TRBV11-2
CDR3 protein: CASSPWTGEGNTIYF
CDR3 DNA: TGTGCCAGCAGCCCCTGGACAGGCGAAGGAAACACCATATATTTT

D gene: -
J gene: TRBJ1-2
clone size: -
V gene: TRBV28
CDR3 protein: CASSLVGDGYTF
CDR3 DNA: TGTGCCAGCAGTTTGGTAGGGGATGGCTACACCTTC

D gene: TRBD2
J gene: TRBJ2-7
clone size: -
V gene: TRBV3-1/TRBV3-2
CDR3 protein: CASSQGLAGGPYNEQYF
CDR3 DNA: TGTGCCAGCAGCCAGGGACTAGCGGGAGGGCCTTACAACGAGCAGTACTTC

D gene: TRBD2
J gene: TRBJ2-7
clone size: -
V gene: TRBV11-2
CDR3 protein: CASSLGGGLAGVNEQYF
CDR3 DNA: TGTGCCAGCAGCTTAGGTGGGGGGCTAGCGGGAGTTAACGAGCAGTACTTC

D gene: TRBD2
J gene: TRBJ2-3
clone size: -
V gene: TRBV7-2
CDR3 protein: CASSSGLAGGRDTQYF
CDR3 DNA: TGTGCCAGCAGCTCCGGACTAGCGGGAGGGCGGGATACGCAGTATTTT

D gene: TRBD1
J gene: TRBJ2-6
clone size: once
V gene: TRBV5-4
CDR3 protein: CASSPAKGQQNPSGANVLTF
CDR3 DNA: TGTGCCAGCAGCCCGGCCAAGGGACAGCAGAATCCCTCTGGGGCCAACGTCCTGACTTTC

D gene: -
J gene: TRBJ2-3
clone size: -
V gene: TRBV20-1
CDR3 protein: CSARVETTQYF
CDR3 DNA: TGCAGTGCTAGAGTGGAGACTACGCAGTATTTT

D gene: TRBD1
J gene: TRBJ2-5
clone size: -
V gene: TRBV9
CDR3 protein: CASSPWTGGETQYF
CDR3 DNA: TGTGCCAGCAGCCCCTGGACAGGGGGGGAGACCCAGTACTTC

D gene: -
J gene: TRBJ1-1
clone size: -
V gene: TRBV19
CDR3 protein: CASLAGGEAFF
CDR3 DNA: TGTGCCAGTCTGGCCGGAGGGGAAGCTTTCTTT